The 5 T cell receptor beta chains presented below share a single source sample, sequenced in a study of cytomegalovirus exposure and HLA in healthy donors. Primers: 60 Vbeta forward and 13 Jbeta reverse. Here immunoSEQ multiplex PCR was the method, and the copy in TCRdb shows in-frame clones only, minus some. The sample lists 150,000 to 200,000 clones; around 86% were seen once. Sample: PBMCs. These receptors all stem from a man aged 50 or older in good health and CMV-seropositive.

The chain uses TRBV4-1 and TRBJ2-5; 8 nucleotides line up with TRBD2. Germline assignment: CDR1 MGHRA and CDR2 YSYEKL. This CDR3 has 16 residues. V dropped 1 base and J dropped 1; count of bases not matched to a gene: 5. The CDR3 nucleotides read TGCGCCAGCAGCCAAGTTATAGCGGGACTCCAAGAGACCCAGTACTTC. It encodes CASSQVIAGLQETQYF.

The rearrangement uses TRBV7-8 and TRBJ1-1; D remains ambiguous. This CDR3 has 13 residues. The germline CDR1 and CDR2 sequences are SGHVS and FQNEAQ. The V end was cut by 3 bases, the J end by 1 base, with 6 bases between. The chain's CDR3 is CASSFRENTEAFF. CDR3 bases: TGTGCCAGCAGCTTTCGGGAGAACACTGAAGCTTTCTTT.

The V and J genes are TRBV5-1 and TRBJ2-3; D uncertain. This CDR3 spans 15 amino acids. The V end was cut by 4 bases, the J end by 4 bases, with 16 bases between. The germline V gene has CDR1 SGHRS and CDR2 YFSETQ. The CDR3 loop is CASSINGIQADTQYF. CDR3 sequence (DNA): TGCGCCAGCAGCATAAACGGAATCCAGGCAGATACGCAGTATTTT. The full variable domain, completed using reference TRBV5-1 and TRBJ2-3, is KAGVTQTPRYLIKTRGQQVTLSCSPISGHRSVSWYQQTPGQGLQFLFEYFSETQRNKGNFPGRFSGRQFSNSRSEMNVSTLELGDSALYLCASSINGIQADTQYFGPGTRLTVL.

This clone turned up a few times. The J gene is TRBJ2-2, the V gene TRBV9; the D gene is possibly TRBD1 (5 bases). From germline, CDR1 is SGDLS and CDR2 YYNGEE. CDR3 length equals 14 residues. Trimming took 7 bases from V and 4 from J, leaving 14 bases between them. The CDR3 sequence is CASRGVRGTGELFF. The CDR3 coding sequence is TGTGCCAGCCGAGGAGTAAGGGGCACCGGGGAGCTGTTTTTT.

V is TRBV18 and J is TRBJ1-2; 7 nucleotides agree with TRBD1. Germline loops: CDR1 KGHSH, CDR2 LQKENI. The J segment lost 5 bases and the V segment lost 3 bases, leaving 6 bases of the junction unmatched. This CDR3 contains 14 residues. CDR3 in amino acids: CASSPTGDNYGYTF. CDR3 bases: TGTGCCAGCTCACCCACAGGGGATAATTATGGCTACACCTTC.